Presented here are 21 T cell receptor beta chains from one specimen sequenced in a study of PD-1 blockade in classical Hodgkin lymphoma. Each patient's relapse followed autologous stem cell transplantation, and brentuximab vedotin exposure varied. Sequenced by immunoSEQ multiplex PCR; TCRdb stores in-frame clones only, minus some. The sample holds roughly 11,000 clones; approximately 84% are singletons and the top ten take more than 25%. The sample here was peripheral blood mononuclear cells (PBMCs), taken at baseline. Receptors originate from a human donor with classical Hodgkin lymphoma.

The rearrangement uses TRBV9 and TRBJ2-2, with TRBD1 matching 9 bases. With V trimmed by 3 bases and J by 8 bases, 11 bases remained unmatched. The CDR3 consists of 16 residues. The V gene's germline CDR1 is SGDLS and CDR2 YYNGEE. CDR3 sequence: CASSGPGQGLAGELFF. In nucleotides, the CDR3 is TGTGCCAGCAGCGGGCCGGGACAGGGTTTAGCGGGGGAGCTGTTTTTT. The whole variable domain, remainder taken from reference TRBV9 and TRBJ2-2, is DSGVTQTPKHLITATGQRVTLRCSPRSGDLSVYWYQQSLDQGLQFLIQYYNGEERAKGNILERFSAQQFPDLHSELNLSSLELGDSALYFCASSGPGQGLAGELFFGEGSRLTVL.

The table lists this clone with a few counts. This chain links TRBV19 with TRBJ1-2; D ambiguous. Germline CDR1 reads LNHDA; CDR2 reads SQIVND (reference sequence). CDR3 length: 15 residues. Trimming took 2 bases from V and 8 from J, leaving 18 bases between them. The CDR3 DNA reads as TGTGCCAGTAGTATACGAGGTTTCGGGGAAGAGGGCTACACCTTC. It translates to CASSIRGFGEEGYTF.

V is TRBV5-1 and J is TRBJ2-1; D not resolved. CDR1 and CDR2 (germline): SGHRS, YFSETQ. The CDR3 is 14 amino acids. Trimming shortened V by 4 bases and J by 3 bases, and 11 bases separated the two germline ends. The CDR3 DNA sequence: TGCGCCAGCAGCCCGCCTCCCCACTACAATGAGCAGTTCTTC. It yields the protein CASSPPPHYNEQFF.

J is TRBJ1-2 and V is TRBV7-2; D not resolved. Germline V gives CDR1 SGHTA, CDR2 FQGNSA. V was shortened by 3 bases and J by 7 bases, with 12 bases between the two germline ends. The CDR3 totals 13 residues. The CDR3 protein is CASSFLGKSGYTF. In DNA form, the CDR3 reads TGTGCCAGCAGCTTTCTGGGGAAAAGTGGCTACACCTTC.

Here the CDR3 DNA reads TGTGCCAGCAGTAGAGGAGGGAACTACAATGAGCAGTTCTTC. As protein: CASSRGGNYNEQFF. The rearrangement uses TRBV6-6 and TRBJ2-1; D may be TRBD2 (6 bases). Germline V gives CDR1 MNHNY, CDR2 SVGAGI (reference sequence). There are 14 residues in the CDR3. Trimming took off 5 bases at V and 3 bases at J, with 11 bases between the two ends.

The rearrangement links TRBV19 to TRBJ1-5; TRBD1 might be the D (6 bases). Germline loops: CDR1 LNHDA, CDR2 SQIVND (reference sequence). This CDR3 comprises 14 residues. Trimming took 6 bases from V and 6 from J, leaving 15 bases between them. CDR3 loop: CASSPTGLTQPQHF. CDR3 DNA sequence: TGTGCCAGTAGCCCTACAGGGTTGACTCAGCCCCAGCATTTT.

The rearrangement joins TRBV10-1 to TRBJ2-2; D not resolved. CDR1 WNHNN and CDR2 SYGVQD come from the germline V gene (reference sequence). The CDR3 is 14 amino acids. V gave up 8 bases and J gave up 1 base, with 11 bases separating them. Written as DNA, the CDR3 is TGCGCCAGCGGGTCAAATTTGAACACCGGGGAGCTGTTTTTT. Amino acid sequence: CASGSNLNTGELFF.

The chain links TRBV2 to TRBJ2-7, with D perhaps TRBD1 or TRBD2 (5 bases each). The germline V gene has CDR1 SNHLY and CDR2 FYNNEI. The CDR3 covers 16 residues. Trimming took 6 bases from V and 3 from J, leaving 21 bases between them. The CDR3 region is CASRPPSGGGFYEQYF. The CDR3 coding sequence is TGTGCCAGCAGACCCCCTAGTGGGGGTGGTTTCTACGAGCAGTACTTC. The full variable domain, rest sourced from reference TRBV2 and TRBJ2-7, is EPEVTQTPSHQVTQMGQEVILRCVPISNHLYFYWYRQILGQKVEFLVSFYNNEISEKSEIFDDQFSVERPDGSNFTLKIRSTKLEDSAMYFCASRPPSGGGFYEQYFGPGTRLTVT.

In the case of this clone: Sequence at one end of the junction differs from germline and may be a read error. The chain's CDR3 is CQDGGKNYGYTF. In nucleotides, the CDR3 is TGCCAGGACGGGGGGAAAAACTATGGCTACACCTTC. The J gene is TRBJ1-2, the V gene TRBV2, with D possibly matching TRBD1 (5 bases). The germline V gene encodes CDR1 SNHLY and CDR2 FYNNEI. The CDR3 consists of 12 residues. The variable domain in full, completed from reference TRBV2 and TRBJ1-2, reads EPEVTQTPSHQVTQMGQEVILRCVPISNHLYFYWYRQILGQKVEFLVSFYNNEISEKSEIFDDQFSVERPDGSNFTLKIRSTKLEDSAMYFCQDGGKNYGYTFGSGTRLTVV.

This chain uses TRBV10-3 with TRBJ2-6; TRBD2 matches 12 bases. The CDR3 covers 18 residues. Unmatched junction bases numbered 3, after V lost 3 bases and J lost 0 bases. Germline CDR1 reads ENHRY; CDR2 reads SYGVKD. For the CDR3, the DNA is TGTGCCATCAGTGACCCGGGACTAGCGGGCTCTGGGGCCAACGTCCTGACTTTC. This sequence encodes CAISDPGLAGSGANVLTF.

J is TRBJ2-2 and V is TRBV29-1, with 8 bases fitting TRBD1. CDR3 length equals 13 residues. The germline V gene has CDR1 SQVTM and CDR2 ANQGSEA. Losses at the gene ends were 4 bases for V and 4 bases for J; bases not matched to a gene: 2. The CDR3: CSVGDRGTGELFF. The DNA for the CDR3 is TGCAGCGTTGGTGACAGGGGCACCGGGGAGCTGTTTTTT.

CDR3 DNA: TGTGCCAGCAGCCCCGGGACGTATTCTGAAAAACTGTTTTTT. Residues: CASSPGTYSEKLFF. The chain joins TRBV11-2 to TRBJ1-4; possibly TRBD1 for D (5 bases). V gave up 5 bases and J gave up 7 bases, with 14 bases separating them. The CDR3 is made up of 14 amino acids. Germline-derived CDR1 and CDR2 are SGHAT and FQNNGV.

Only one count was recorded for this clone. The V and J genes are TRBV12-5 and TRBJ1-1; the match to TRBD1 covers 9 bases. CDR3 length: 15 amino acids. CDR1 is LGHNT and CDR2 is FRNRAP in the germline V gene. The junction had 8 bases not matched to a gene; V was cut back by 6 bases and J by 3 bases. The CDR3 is CASGRTGDRYTEAFF. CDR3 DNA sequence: TGTGCTAGTGGGCGGACAGGGGATAGGTACACTGAAGCTTTCTTT. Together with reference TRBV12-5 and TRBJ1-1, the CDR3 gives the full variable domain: DARVTQTPRHKVTEMGQEVTMRCQPILGHNTVFWYRQTMMQGLELLAYFRNRAPLDDSGMPKDRFSAEMPDATLATLKIQPSEPRDSAVYFCASGRTGDRYTEAFFGQGTRLTVV.

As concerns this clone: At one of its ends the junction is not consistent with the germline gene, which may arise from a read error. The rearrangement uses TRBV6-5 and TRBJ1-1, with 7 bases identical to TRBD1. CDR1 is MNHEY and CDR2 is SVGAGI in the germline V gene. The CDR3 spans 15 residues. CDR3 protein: CAISDSGTVNTEAFF. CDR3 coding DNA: TGTGCCATCAGTGACTCCGGGACAGTGAACACTGAAGCTTTCTTT.

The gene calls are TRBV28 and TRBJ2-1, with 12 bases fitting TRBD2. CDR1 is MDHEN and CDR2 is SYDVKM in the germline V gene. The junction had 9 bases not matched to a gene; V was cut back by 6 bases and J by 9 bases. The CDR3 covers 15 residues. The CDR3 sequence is CASRPTSGSTGEQFF. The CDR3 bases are TGTGCCAGCAGGCCGACTAGCGGGAGTACGGGTGAGCAGTTCTTC.

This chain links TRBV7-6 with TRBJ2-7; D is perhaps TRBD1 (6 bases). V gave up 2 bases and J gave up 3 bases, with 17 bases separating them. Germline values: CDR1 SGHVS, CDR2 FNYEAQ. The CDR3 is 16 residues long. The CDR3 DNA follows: TGTGCCAGCAGCTTAACAGGGAAGGCTGAGTTCTACGAGCAGTACTTC. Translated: CASSLTGKAEFYEQYF.

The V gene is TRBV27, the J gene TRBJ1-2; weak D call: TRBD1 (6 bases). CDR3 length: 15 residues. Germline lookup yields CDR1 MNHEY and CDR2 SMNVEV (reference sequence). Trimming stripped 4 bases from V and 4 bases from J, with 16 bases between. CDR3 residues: CASSWTTGSPYGYTF. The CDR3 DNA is TGTGCCAGCAGTTGGACGACAGGTTCACCCTATGGCTACACCTTC.

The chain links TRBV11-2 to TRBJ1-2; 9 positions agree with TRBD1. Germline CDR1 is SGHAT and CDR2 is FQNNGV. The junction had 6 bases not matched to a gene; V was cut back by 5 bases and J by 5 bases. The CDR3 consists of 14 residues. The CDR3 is CASSTTTGGYGYTF. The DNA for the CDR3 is TGTGCCAGCAGCACAACGACAGGGGGTTATGGCTACACCTTC.

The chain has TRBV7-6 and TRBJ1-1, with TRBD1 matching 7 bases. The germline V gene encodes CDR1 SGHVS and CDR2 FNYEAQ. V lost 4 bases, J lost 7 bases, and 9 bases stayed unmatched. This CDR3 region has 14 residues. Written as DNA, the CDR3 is TGTGCCAGCAGCTCCACTTCCCGGGACAGTGAAGCTTTCTTT. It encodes CASSSTSRDSEAFF.

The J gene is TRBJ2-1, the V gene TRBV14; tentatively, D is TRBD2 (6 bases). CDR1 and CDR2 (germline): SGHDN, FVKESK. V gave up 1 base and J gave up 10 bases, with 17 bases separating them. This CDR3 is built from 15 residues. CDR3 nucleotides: TGTGCCAGCAGCCAAGTCCGACTAGACCCCAGGGAGCAGTTCTTC. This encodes CASSQVRLDPREQFF.

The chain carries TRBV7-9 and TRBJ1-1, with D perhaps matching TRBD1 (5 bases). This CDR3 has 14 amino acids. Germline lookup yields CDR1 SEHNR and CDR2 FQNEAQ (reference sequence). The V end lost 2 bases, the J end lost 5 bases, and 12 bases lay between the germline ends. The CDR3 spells CASSLLGEGTEAFF. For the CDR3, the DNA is TGTGCCAGCAGCTTATTAGGGGAGGGTACTGAAGCTTTCTTT.